This entry concerns a single TCR beta chain. The antigen is not known. The data originate from a study of cytomegalovirus exposure and HLA in healthy donors. Whole-study results and caveats: Data from an earlier analysis indicated that most TCR beta V segments were productive either about 90% or about 30% of the time.

Vbeta (60) and Jbeta (13) primers were used in the PCR. Repertoires were generated with immunoSEQ multiplex PCR, while TCRdb's copy carries only in-frame clones and drops some. The table lists over 150,000 clones, approximately 73% of them singletons. V dropped 6 bases and J dropped 5; count of bases not matched to a gene: 13. The CDR3 has 16 amino acids. CDR1 is SNHLY, CDR2 FYNNEI, per germline. This receptor was taken from a man aged 45 to 65 in good health and CMV-seronegative. The specimen was PBMCs. The chain is built from TRBV2 and TRBJ2-1, with TRBD2 identical over 7 bases. The DNA of the CDR3 is TGTGCCAGCAGGGGGTGGTGGGGGGGACCCGACAATGAGCAGTTCTTC. This translates into CASRGWWGGPDNEQFF.